Listed below are T cell receptor beta chains from one sample, sequenced in a study of naive and memory T cell subsets. TCRdb analysed the UMI-ligation and nested PCR reads with MiXCR anew, one entry per CDR3 protein. The sample includes over 100,000 distinct CDR3 sequences, 36% of them seen just once. Specimen: central memory CD4+ T cells from blood. The receptors derive from a human donor in good health. Both conserved end residues are trimmed from each CDR3.

v_gene: TRBV28
CDR3aa: ASSPQGGHAGQY

v_gene: TRBV9
CDR3aa: ASSVGASRGETQY

v_gene: TRBV3-1
CDR3aa: ASSQIIAYTQY

v_gene: TRBV5-1
CDR3aa: ASSHGDGITYEQY

v_gene: TRBV3-1
CDR3aa: ASSPLVRNTEAF

v_gene: TRBV24-1
CDR3aa: ATSDWGQGKENEQF

v_gene: TRBV4-3
CDR3aa: ASSQGGTASYEQY

v_gene: TRBV7-2
CDR3aa: ASSSGTGGFGRQETQY

v_gene: TRBV4-2
CDR3aa: ASSQDFGQGNEQY

v_gene: TRBV6-2/TRBV6-3
CDR3aa: ASSVSGRAANEQF

v_gene: TRBV28
CDR3aa: ASYGTGGYQPQH

v_gene: TRBV12-3/TRBV12-4
CDR3aa: ASSFSAGGNREQY

v_gene: TRBV20-1
CDR3aa: SAQDRVGEQY

v_gene: TRBV12-3/TRBV12-4
CDR3aa: ASSGSGRSDTQY

v_gene: TRBV18
CDR3aa: ASSLQGRNYGYT

v_gene: TRBV7-6
CDR3aa: ASSPSPLAISYEQY